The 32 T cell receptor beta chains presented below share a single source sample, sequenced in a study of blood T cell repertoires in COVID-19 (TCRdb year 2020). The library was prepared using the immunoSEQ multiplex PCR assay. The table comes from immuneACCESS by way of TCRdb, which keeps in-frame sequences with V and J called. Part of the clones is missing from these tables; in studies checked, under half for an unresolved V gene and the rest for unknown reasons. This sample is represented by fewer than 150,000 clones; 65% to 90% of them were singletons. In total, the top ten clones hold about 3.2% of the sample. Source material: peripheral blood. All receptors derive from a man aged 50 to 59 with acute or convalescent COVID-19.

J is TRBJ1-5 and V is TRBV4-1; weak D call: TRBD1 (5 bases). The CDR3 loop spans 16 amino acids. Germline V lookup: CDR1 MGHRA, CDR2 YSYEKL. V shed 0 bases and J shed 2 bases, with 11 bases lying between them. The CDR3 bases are TGCGCCAGCAGCCAAGATCGGGGGGGAGGCAATCAGCCCCAGCATTTT. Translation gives CASSQDRGGGNQPQHF.

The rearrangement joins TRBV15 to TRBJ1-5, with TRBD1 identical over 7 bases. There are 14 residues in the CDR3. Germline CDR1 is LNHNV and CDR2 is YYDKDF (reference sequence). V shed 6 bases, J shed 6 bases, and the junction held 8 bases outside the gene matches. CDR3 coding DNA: TGTGCCACCAGGCGACAGGGCCGGGGTCAGCCCCAGCATTTT. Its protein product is CATRRQGRGQPQHF.

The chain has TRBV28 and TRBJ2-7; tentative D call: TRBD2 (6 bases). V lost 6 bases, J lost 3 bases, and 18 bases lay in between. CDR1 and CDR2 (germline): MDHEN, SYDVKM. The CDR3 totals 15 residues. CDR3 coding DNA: TGTGCCAGCAGACAATATAGCCGGCGGGACTACGAGCAGTACTTC. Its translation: CASRQYSRRDYEQYF.

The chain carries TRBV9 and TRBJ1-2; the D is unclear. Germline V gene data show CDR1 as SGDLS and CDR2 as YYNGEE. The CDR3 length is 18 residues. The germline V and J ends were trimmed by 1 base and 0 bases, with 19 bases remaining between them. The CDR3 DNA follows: TGTGCCAGCAGCGTACGCCAAATGACCCCAGCGGCTAACTATGGCTACACCTTC. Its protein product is CASSVRQMTPAANYGYTF.

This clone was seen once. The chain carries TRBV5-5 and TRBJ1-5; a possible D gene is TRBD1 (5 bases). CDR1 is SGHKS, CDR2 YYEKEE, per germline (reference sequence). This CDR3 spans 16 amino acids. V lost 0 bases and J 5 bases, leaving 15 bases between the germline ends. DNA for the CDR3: TGTGCCAGCAGCTTGGAAAGTGGCAGGGCGTATCAGCCCCAGCATTTT. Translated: CASSLESGRAYQPQHF.

CDR3 protein: CASSLTGLREIYNSPLHF. In nucleotides, the CDR3 is TGTGCCAGCAGTTTAACAGGGCTGCGTGAAATTTATAATTCACCCCTCCACTTT. The V call is TRBV27, the J call TRBJ1-6; D is perhaps TRBD1 (6 bases). The CDR3 has 18 amino acids. Germline V CDR1 and CDR2: MNHEY, SMNVEV (reference sequence). Trimming took off 2 bases at V and 4 bases at J, with 18 bases between the two ends.

CDR3 coding DNA: TGTGCCAGCAGCTTGTTTAAGGGAGGAAACACTGAAGCTTTCTTT. Its protein is CASSLFKGGNTEAFF. This rearrangement joins TRBV7-6 to TRBJ1-1; D is ambiguous. The germline V gene encodes CDR1 SGHVS and CDR2 FNYEAQ. The CDR3 extends over 15 amino acids. Trimming took off 3 bases at V and 2 bases at J, with 13 bases between the two ends.

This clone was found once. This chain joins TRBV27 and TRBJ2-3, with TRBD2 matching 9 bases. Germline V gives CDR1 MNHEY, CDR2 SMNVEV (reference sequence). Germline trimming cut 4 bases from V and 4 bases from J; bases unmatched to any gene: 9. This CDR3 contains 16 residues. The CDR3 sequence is CASSSLAGSVADTQYF. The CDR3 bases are TGTGCCAGCAGTTCCCTAGCGGGGAGTGTAGCAGATACGCAGTATTTT.

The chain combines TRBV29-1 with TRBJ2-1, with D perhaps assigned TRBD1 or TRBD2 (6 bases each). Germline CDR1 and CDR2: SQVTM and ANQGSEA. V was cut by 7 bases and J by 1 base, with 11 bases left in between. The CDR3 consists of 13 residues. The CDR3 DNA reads TGCAGCGCTGAGGGGGGTTCCTACAATGAGCAGTTCTTC. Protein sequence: CSAEGGSYNEQFF.

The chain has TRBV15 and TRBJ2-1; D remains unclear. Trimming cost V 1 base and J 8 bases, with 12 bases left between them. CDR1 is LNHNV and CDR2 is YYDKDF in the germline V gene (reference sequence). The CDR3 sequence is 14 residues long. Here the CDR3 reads CATSRASVSDEQFF. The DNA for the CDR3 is TGTGCCACCAGCAGAGCCTCCGTTTCCGATGAGCAGTTCTTC. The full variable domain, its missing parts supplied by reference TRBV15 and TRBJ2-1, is DAMVIQNPRYQVTQFGKPVTLSCSQTLNHNVMYWYQQKSSQAPKLLFHYYDKDFNNEADTPDNFQSRRPNTSFCFLDIRSPGLGDTAMYLCATSRASVSDEQFFGPGTRLTVL.

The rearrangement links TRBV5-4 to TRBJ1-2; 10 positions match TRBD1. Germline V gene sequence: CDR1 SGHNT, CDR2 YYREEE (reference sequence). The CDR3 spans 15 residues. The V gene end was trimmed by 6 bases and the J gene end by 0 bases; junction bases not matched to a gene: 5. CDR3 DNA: TGTGCCAGCACCGGGACAGGGGCGGCTAACTATGGCTACACCTTC. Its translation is CASTGTGAANYGYTF.

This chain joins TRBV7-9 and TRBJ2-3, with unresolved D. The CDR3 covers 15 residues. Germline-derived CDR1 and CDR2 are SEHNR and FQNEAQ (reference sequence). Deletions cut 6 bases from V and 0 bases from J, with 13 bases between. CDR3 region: CASSEVVTSTDTQYF. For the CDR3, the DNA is TGTGCCAGCAGTGAAGTTGTCACTAGCACAGATACGCAGTATTTT.

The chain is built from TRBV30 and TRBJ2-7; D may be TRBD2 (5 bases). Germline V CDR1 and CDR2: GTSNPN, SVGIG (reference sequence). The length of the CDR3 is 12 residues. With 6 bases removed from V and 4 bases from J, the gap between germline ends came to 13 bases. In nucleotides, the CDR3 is TGTGCCTGCATCCGCTCGGGGTACGAGCAGTACTTC. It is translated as CACIRSGYEQYF.

Written as DNA, the CDR3 is TGTGCCAGTAGTCGCGGCAGGGACTATGGCTACACCTTC. Encoded protein: CASSRGRDYGYTF. This sequence joins TRBV19 and TRBJ1-2; weak D call: TRBD1 (5 bases). The germline gives CDR1 LNHDA, CDR2 SQIVND (reference sequence). The V gene lost 5 bases and the J gene lost 3 bases, with 10 bases spanning the gap. The CDR3 contains 13 residues.

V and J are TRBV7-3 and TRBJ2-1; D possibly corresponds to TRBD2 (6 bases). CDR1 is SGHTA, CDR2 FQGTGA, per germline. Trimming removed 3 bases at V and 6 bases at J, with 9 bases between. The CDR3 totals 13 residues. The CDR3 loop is CASSFTSSNEQFF. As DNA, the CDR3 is TGTGCCAGCAGCTTCACTAGCAGCAATGAGCAGTTCTTC.

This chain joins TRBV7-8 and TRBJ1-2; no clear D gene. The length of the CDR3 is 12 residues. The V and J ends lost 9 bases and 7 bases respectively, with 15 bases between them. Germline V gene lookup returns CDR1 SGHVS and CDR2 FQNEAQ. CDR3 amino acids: CASGRPGIGYTF. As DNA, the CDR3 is TGTGCCAGTGGCCGACCGGGGATTGGCTACACCTTC.

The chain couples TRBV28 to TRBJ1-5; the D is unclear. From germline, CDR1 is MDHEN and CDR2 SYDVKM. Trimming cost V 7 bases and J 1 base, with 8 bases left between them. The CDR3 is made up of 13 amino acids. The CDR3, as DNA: TGTGCCAGCAAGGAGGCCAGCAATCAGCCCCAGCATTTT. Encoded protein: CASKEASNQPQHF.

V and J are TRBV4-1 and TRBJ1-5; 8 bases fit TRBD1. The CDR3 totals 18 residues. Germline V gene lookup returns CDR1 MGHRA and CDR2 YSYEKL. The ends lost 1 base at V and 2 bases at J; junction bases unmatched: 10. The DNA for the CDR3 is TGCGCCAGCAGCCAAGGAGTGGCAGGGGGCGTGGGCAATCAGCCCCAGCATTTT. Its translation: CASSQGVAGGVGNQPQHF.

The CDR3 region has the DNA TGCGCCAGCAGCCACTCGGCCACTACGGGGTACAATGAGCAGTTCTTC. Its translation: CASSHSATTGYNEQFF. This chain joins TRBV4-1 and TRBJ2-1; possibly TRBD2 for D (5 bases). The CDR3 loop spans 16 amino acids. V was shortened by 3 bases and J by 4 bases, with 16 bases between the two germline ends. CDR1 and CDR2 from the germline V gene are MGHRA and YSYEKL.

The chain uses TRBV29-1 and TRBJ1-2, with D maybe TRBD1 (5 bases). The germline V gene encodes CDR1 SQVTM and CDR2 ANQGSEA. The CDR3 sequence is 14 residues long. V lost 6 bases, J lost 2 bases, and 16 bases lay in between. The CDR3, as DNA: TGCAGCGTCCTATCTGCAGGGAAGAACTATGGCTACACCTTC. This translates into CSVLSAGKNYGYTF.

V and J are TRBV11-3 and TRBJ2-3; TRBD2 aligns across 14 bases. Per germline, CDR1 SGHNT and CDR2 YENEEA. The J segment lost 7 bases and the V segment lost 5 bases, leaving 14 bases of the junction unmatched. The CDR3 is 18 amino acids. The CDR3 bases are TGTGCCAGCAGCCATCCCGGGACTAGCGGGAGAGCCCCGAATACGCAGTATTTT. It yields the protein CASSHPGTSGRAPNTQYF.

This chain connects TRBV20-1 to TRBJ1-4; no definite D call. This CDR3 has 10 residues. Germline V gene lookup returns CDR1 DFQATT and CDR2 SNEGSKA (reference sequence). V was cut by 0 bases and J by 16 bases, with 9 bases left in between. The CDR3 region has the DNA TGCAGTGCTAGAGAGAATCGGGGGTTTTTT. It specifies CSARENRGFF.

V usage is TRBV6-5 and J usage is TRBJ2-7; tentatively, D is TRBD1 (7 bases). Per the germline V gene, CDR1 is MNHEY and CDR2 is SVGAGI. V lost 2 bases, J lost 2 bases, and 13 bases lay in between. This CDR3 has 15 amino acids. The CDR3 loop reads CASSYGGTATYEQYF. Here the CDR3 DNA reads TGTGCCAGCAGTTACGGCGGGACAGCTACCTACGAGCAGTACTTC.

The CDR3 sequence: CASKRTASAEAFF. CDR3 bases: TGTGCCAGTAAGAGGACAGCATCAGCTGAAGCTTTCTTT. The chain links TRBV19 to TRBJ1-1, with TRBD1 as a possible D gene (6 bases). V lost 7 bases to trimming and J lost 6 bases, with 15 bases between them. CDR1 LNHDA and CDR2 SQIVND come from the germline V gene (reference sequence). The CDR3 extends over 13 amino acids.

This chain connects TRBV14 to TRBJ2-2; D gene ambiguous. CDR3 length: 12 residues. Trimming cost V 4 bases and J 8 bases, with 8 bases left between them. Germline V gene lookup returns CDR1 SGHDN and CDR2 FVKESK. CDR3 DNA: TGTGCCAGCAGCCCCTGGGCGGGGGAGCTGTTTTTT. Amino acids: CASSPWAGELFF.

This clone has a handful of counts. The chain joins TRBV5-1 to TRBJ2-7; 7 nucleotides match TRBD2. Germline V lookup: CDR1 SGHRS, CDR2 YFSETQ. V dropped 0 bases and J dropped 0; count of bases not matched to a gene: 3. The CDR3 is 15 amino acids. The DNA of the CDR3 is TGCGCCAGCAGCTTGGGAACGGGGGGCTCCTACGAGCAGTACTTC. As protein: CASSLGTGGSYEQYF.

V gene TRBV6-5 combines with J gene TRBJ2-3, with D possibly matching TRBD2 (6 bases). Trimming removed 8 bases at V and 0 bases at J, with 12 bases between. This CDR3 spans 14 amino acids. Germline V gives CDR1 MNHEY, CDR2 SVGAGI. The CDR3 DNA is TGTGCCAGCCAAGGGAGCGGGAGCACAGATACGCAGTATTTT. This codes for CASQGSGSTDTQYF.

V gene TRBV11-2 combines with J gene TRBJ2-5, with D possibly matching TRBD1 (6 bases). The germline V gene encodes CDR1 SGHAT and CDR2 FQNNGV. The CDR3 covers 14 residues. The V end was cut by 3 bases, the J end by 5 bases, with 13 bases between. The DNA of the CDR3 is TGTGCCAGCAGCTTTCCCAGGGGCTTGGAGACCCAGTACTTC. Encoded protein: CASSFPRGLETQYF. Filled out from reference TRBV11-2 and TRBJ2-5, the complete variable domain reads EAGVAQSPRYKIIEKRQSVAFWCNPISGHATLYWYQQILGQGPKLLIQFQNNGVVDDSQLPKDRFSAERLKGVDSTLKIQPAKLEDSAVYLCASSFPRGLETQYFGPGTRLLVL.

CDR3 sequence (DNA): TGTGCCAGTAGTGCATCAGGGGTAATTTACTATGGCTACACCTTC. This codes for CASSASGVIYYGYTF. The gene calls are TRBV19 and TRBJ1-2; tentatively, D is TRBD1 (6 bases). CDR1 is LNHDA, CDR2 SQIVND, per germline (reference sequence). Trimming removed 5 bases from V and 3 bases from J, with 16 bases in between. This CDR3 comprises 15 residues.

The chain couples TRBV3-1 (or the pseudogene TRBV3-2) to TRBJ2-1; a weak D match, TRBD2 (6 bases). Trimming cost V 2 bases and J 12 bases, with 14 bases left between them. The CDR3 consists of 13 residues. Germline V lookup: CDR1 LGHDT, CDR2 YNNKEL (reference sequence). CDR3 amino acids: CASSQYPGTAQFF. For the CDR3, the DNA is TGTGCCAGCAGCCAATACCCCGGGACTGCGCAGTTCTTC.

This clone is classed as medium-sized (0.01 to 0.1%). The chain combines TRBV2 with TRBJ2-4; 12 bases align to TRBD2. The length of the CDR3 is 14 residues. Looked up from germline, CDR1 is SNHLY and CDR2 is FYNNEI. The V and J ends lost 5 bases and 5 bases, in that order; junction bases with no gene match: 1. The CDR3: CASSRLAGENIQYF. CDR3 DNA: TGTGCCAGCAGTCGACTAGCGGGGGAAAACATTCAGTACTTC. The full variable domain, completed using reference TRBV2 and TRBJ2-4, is EPEVTQTPSHQVTQMGQEVILRCVPISNHLYFYWYRQILGQKVEFLVSFYNNEISEKSEIFDDQFSVERPDGSNFTLKIRSTKLEDSAMYFCASSRLAGENIQYFGAGTRLSVL.

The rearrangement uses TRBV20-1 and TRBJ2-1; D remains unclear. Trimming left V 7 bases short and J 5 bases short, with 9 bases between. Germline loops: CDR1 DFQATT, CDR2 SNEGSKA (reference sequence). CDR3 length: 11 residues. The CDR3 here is CSVYNDNEQFF. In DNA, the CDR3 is TGCAGTGTGTACAACGACAATGAGCAGTTCTTC.